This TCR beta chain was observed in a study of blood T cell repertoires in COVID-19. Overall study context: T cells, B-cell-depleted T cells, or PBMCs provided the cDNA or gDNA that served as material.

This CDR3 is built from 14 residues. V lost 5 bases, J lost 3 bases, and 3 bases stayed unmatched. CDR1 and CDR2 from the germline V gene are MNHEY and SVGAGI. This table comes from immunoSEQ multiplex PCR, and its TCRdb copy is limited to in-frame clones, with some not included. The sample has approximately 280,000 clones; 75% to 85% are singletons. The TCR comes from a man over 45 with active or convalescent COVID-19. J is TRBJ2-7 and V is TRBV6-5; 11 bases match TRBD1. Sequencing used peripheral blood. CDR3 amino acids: CASSLGTGGYEQYF. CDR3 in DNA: TGTGCCAGCAGTCTAGGGACAGGGGGCTACGAGCAGTACTTC.